Below are 10 T cell receptor beta chains sequenced from a single sample in a study of blood T cell repertoires in COVID-19. Sequencing was performed with immunoSEQ multiplex PCR; in TCRdb, only in-frame clones are kept and a portion is missing. This table holds 250,000 to 300,000 clones, around 86% found once. Sample: peripheral blood. These receptors came from a woman aged 40 to 49 who had recovered from COVID-19.

This clone occurred once. V usage is TRBV4-3 and J usage is TRBJ2-6; 7 positions match TRBD1. There are 18 residues in the CDR3. V gave up 2 bases and J gave up 0 bases; unmatched junction bases: 7. Germline CDR1 reads LGHNA; CDR2 reads YSLEER. This chain's CDR3 is CASSQSTGTDSGANVLTF. CDR3 in DNA: TGCGCCAGCAGCCAATCGACAGGGACGGACTCTGGGGCCAACGTCCTGACTTTC.

This clone turned up a few times. The rearrangement links TRBV29-1 to TRBJ2-7; 9 nucleotides align to TRBD2. Trimming cost V 4 bases and J 6 bases; bases outside gene matches: 10. The CDR3 consists of 14 residues. CDR1 is SQVTM and CDR2 is ANQGSEA in the germline V gene. The CDR3, as DNA: TGCAGCGTTGGGTCTAGCGGGGTGTTCGGCGAGCAGTACTTC. Its translation is CSVGSSGVFGEQYF.

The gene calls are TRBV5-1 and TRBJ2-5; TRBD2 matches 11 bases. The J segment lost 2 bases and the V segment lost 5 bases, leaving 5 bases of the junction unmatched. CDR3 length: 15 residues. In germline, CDR1 is SGHRS, CDR2 YFSETQ. The CDR3 bases are TGCGCCAGCAGGACTAGCGGGGTAACACAAGAGACCCAGTACTTC. It encodes CASRTSGVTQETQYF.

This clone was recorded once. CDR3 loop: CASSLKIPTSGGNTGELFF. The CDR3 region has the DNA TGTGCCAGCAGCTTAAAGATTCCAACTAGCGGGGGGAACACCGGGGAGCTGTTTTTT. The chain uses TRBV7-2 and TRBJ2-2, with TRBD2 identical over 11 bases. V was pared by 2 bases and J by 1 base, with 9 bases of the junction left unmatched. The CDR3 length is 19 residues. Germline V gives CDR1 SGHTA, CDR2 FQGNSA.

The CDR3 loop reads CASRDVMAGQETQYF. The DNA of the CDR3 is TGTGCCAGCAGGGACGTTATGGCGGGCCAAGAGACCCAGTACTTC. V and J are TRBV6-5 and TRBJ2-5, with D maybe TRBD2 (5 bases). This CDR3 comprises 15 residues. V shed 6 bases and J shed 1 base, with 15 bases lying between them. In germline, CDR1 is MNHEY, CDR2 SVGAGI.

J is TRBJ2-1 and V is TRBV5-1; weak D call: TRBD1 (6 bases). Germline V gene lookup returns CDR1 SGHRS and CDR2 YFSETQ. This CDR3 is built from 14 residues. Trimming stripped 0 bases from V and 8 bases from J, with 12 bases between. CDR3 DNA sequence: TGCGCCAGCAGCTTGGGGGTTGAGGGGGATGAGCAGTTCTTC. Residues: CASSLGVEGDEQFF.

As for this clone: The junction and the germline gene differ at one end; a read error may be behind it. This sequence joins TRBV7-7 and TRBJ2-7; maybe TRBD1 (5 bases). The CDR3 sequence is 14 residues long. Germline assignment: CDR1 SSHAT and CDR2 FNYEAQ (reference sequence). CDR3 nucleotide sequence: TGTGCTAGCAGCATTGATTTGGGGCACTACGAGCAGTACTTC. Translated: CASSIDLGHYEQYF.

The chain uses TRBV29-1 and TRBJ2-7; TRBD2 matches 14 bases. V was clipped by 6 bases and J by 5 bases; unmatched bases: 9. CDR1 SQVTM and CDR2 ANQGSEA come from the germline V gene. CDR3 length: 15 residues. CDR3 loop: CSVARLAGGLHEQYF. The DNA of the CDR3 is TGCAGCGTAGCGAGACTAGCGGGGGGGCTCCACGAGCAGTACTTC.

In this sample, this clone turned up once. V and J are TRBV7-9 and TRBJ1-6, with D possibly matching TRBD1 (5 bases). Per germline, CDR1 SEHNR and CDR2 FQNEAQ (reference sequence). V was shortened by 3 bases and J by 1 base, with 7 bases between the two germline ends. CDR3 length: 15 amino acids. The CDR3 DNA reads TGTGCCAGCAGCTTCGGGGGATCCTATAATTCACCCCTCCACTTT. Protein product: CASSFGGSYNSPLHF.

The V and J genes are TRBV24-1 and TRBJ1-5; no reliable D call. Trimming left V 9 bases short and J 0 bases short, with 11 bases between. The germline V gene encodes CDR1 KGHDR and CDR2 SFDVKD. The CDR3 totals 14 residues. CDR3 sequence: CATPPPPSNQPQHF. CDR3 nucleotides: TGTGCCACCCCTCCCCCCCCTAGCAATCAGCCCCAGCATTTT.